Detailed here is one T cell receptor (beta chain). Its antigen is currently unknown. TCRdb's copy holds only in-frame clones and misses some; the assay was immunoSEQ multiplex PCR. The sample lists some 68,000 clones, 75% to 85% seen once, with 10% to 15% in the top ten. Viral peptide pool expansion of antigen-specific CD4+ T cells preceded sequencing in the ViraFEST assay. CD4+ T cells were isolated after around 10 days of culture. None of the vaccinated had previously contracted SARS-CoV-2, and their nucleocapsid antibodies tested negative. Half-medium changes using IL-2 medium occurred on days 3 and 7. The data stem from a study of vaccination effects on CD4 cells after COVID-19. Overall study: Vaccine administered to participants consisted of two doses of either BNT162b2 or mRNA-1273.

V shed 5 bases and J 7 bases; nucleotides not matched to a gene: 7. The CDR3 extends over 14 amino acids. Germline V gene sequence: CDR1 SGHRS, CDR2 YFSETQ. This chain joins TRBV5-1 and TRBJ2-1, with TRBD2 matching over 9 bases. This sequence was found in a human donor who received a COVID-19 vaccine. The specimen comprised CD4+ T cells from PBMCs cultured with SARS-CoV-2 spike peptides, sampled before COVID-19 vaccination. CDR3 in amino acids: CASRVAGDVNEQFF. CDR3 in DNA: TGCGCCAGCAGAGTAGCGGGGGACGTAAATGAGCAGTTCTTC.